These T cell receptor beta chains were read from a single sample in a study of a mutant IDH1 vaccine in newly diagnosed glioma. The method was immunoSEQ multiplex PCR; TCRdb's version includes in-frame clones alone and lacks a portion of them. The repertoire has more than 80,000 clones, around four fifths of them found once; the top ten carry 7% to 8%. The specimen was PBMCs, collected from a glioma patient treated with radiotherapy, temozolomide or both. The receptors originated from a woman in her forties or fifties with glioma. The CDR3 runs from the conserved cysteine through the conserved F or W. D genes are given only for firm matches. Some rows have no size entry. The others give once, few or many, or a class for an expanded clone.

CDR3 protein: CAWIGEDRVFGEQFF
CDR3 DNA: TGTGCCTGGATAGGGGAGGACAGGGTGTTCGGGGAGCAGTTCTTC
clone size: -
V gene: TRBV30
J gene: TRBJ2-1
D gene: TRBD1
CDR3 length: 15

CDR3 protein: CSVEGGTGQGEQYF
CDR3 DNA: TGCAGCGTTGAAGGAGGGACAGGTCAGGGCGAGCAGTACTTC
clone size: -
V gene: TRBV29-1
J gene: TRBJ2-7
D gene: TRBD1
CDR3 length: 14

CDR3 protein: CASSQEPGRGGEKLFF
CDR3 DNA: TGCGCCAGCAGCCAAGAACCAGGCAGGGGTGGGGAAAAACTGTTTTTT
clone size: -
V gene: TRBV4-1
J gene: TRBJ1-4
D gene: -
CDR3 length: 16

CDR3 protein: CAISALTGGSPLHF
CDR3 DNA: TGTGCCATCAGTGCATTAACAGGGGGCTCACCCCTCCACTTT
clone size: -
V gene: TRBV10-3
J gene: TRBJ1-6
D gene: TRBD1
CDR3 length: 14

CDR3 protein: CASSPFPGNYEQYF
CDR3 DNA: TGTGCCAGCAGCCCGTTTCCGGGGAACTACGAGCAGTACTTC
clone size: -
V gene: TRBV9
J gene: TRBJ2-7
D gene: -
CDR3 length: 14

CDR3 protein: CASSSPPQGSNPIYF
CDR3 DNA: TGTGCCAGCAGTTCTCCTCCGCAGGGCTCTAATCCCATATATTTT
clone size: -
V gene: TRBV6-6
J gene: TRBJ1-3
D gene: -
CDR3 length: 15

CDR3 protein: CASSSPSSYEQYF
CDR3 DNA: TGTGCCAGCAGCTCACCTAGCTCCTACGAGCAGTACTTC
clone size: -
V gene: TRBV7-6
J gene: TRBJ2-7
D gene: -
CDR3 length: 13

CDR3 protein: CASSGGDRAEAFF
CDR3 DNA: TGCGCCAGCAGTGGTGGGGACAGGGCTGAAGCTTTCTTT
clone size: few
V gene: TRBV10-1
J gene: TRBJ1-1
D gene: TRBD1
CDR3 length: 13

CDR3 protein: CARGRDRGGGKANYGYTF
CDR3 DNA: TGTGCCCGGGGCAGGGACAGGGGCGGAGGAAAAGCTAACTATGGCTACACCTTC
clone size: -
V gene: TRBV30
J gene: TRBJ1-2
D gene: TRBD1
CDR3 length: 18

CDR3 protein: CASSPRAGDEKLFF
CDR3 DNA: TGCGCCAGCAGCCCCCGGGCAGGGGATGAAAAACTGTTTTTT
clone size: -
V gene: TRBV5-1
J gene: TRBJ1-4
D gene: -
CDR3 length: 14

CDR3 protein: CAISESIQGSWSEQYF
CDR3 DNA: TGTGCCATCAGTGAGTCGATTCAGGGGTCTTGGTCCGAGCAGTACTTC
clone size: -
V gene: TRBV10-3
J gene: TRBJ2-7
D gene: -
CDR3 length: 16

CDR3 protein: CASSLDNRGSAFF
CDR3 DNA: TGTGCCAGCAGCTTAGACAACAGGGGATCAGCTTTCTTT
clone size: -
V gene: TRBV7-2
J gene: TRBJ1-1
D gene: TRBD1
CDR3 length: 13

CDR3 protein: CATSVSRLQETQYF
CDR3 DNA: TGTGCCACCAGCGTAAGTAGGCTACAAGAGACCCAGTACTTC
clone size: few
V gene: TRBV15
J gene: TRBJ2-5
D gene: -
CDR3 length: 14

CDR3 protein: CASSVRGNMNTEAFF
CDR3 DNA: TGTGCCAGCAGCGTTCGGGGGAATATGAACACTGAAGCTTTCTTT
clone size: -
V gene: TRBV9
J gene: TRBJ1-1
D gene: -
CDR3 length: 15